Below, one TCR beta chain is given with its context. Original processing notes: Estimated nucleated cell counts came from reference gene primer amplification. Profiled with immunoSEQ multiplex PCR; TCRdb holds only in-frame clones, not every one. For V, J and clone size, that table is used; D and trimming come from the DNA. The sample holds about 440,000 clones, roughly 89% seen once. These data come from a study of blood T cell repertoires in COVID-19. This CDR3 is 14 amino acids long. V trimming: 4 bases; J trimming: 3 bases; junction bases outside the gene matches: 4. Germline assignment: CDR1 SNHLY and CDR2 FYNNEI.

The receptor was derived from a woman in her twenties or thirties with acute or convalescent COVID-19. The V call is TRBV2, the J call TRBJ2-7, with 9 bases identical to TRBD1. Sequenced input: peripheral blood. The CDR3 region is CASSAGTGLYEQYF. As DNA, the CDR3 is TGTGCCAGCAGTGCCGGGACAGGGCTCTACGAGCAGTACTTC.